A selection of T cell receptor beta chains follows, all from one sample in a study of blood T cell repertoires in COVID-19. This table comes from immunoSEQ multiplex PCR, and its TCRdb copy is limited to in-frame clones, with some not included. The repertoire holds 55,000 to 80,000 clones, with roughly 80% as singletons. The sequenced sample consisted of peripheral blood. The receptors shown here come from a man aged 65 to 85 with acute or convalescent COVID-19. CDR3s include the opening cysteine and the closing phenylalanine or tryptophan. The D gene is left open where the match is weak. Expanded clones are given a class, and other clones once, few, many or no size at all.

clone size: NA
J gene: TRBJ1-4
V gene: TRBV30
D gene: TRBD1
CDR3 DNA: TGTGCCTGGAGTGTACCGGGACAGGGATTTGAAAAACTGTTTTTT
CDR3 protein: CAWSVPGQGFEKLFF

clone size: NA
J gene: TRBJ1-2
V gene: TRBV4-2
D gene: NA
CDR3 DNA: TGTGCCAGCAGCCAAGATGTCAGGGCAGTTAACTATGGCTACACCTTC
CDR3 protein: CASSQDVRAVNYGYTF

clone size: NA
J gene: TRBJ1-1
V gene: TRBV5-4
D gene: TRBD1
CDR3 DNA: TGTGCCAGCAGCTCGGGACAGATGAACACTGAAGCTTTCTTT
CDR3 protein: CASSSGQMNTEAFF

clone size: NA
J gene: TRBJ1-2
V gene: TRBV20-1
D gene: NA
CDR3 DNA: TGCAGTGCTAGTAAAGGGGATGGCTACACCTTC
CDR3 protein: CSASKGDGYTF

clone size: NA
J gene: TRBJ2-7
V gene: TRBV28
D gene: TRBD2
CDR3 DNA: TGTGCCAGTAGCCCGGGACTAGCTCCCGGGGAGGCCGAGCAGTACTTC
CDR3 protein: CASSPGLAPGEAEQYF

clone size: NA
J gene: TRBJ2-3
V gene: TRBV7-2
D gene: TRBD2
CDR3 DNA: TGTGCCAGCAGCCCCATGGGGACTACTCCCACAGATACGCAGTATTTT
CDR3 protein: CASSPMGTTPTDTQYF

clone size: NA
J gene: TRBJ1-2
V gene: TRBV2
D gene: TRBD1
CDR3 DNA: TGTGCCAGCAGTGTGTTGGGACAGGGAGGCTACACCTTC
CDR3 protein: CASSVLGQGGYTF

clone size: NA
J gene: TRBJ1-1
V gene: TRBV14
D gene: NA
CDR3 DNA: TGTGCCAGCAGCCAAGATGGCGGATACATGAACACTGAAGCTTTCTTT
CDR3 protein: CASSQDGGYMNTEAFF

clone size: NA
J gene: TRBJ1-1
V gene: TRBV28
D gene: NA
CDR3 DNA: TGTGCCAGCAGCCCTCCCTCTAGTGGGGCAGTAGAAGCTTTCTTT
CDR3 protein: CASSPPSSGAVEAFF

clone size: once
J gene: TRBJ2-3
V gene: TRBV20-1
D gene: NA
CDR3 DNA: TGCAGTGTTCTTCGGGATACGCAGTATTTT
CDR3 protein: CSVLRDTQYF

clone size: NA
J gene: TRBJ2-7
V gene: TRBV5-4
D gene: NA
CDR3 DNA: TGTGCCAGCAGCGAGCGTCTCCGCTACGAGCAGTACTTC
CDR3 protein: CASSERLRYEQYF

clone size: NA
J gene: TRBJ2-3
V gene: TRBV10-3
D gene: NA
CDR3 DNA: TGTGCCATCACCTCAGGTGGGGGGTCGAGCACAGATACGCAGTATTTT
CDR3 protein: CAITSGGGSSTDTQYF

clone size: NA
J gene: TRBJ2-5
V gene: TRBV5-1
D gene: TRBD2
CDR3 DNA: TGCGCCAGCAGCCCCGGGACTAGCGGGATCCAAGAGACCCAGTACTTC
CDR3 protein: CASSPGTSGIQETQYF

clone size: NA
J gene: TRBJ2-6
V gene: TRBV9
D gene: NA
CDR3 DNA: TGTGCCAGCAGCGTAGGAGACTCTGGGGCCAACGTCCTGACTTTC
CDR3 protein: CASSVGDSGANVLTF

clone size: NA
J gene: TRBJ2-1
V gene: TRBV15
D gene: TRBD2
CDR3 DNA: TGTGCCACCAGCATCCGGGACTACTATAATGAGCAGTTCTTC
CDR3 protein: CATSIRDYYNEQFF

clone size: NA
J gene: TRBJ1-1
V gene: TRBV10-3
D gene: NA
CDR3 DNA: TGTGCCATCAGTGAGTCGACTCAGGGATGGATGAACACTGAAGCTTTCTTT
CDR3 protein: CAISESTQGWMNTEAFF

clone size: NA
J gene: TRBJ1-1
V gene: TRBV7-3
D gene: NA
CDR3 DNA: TGTGCCAGCAGCTCCCAGATGAACACTGAAGCTTTCTTT
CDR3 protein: CASSSQMNTEAFF

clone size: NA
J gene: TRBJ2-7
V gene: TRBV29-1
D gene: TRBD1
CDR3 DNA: TGCAGCGTTGAAGGGATACCGGGACAGGGGGTTCTCGACGAGCAGTACTTC
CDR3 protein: CSVEGIPGQGVLDEQYF

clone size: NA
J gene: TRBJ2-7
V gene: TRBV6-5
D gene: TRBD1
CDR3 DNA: TGTGCCAGCAGCTTAAAGGGACAGGGTATCGACGAGCAGTACTTC
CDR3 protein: CASSLKGQGIDEQYF

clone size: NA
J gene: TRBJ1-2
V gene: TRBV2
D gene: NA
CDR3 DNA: TGTGCCAGCAGTGGAGGCCCGACAGCTATTAACTATGGCTACACCTTC
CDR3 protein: CASSGGPTAINYGYTF

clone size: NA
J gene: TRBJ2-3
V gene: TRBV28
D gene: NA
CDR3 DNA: TGTGCGGGGGCCCAAGCCGGGGCGACTAGCACAGATACGCAGTATTTT
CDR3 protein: CAGAQAGATSTDTQYF

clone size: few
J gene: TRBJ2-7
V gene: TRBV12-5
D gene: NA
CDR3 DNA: TGTGCTAGTGGTTTGGACGTACTTGGTGAGCCCGAGCAGTACTTC
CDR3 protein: CASGLDVLGEPEQYF

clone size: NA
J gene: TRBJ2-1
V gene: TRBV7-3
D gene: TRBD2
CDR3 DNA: TGTGCCAGCAGATCGGGACTAGCGGAATACAATGAGCAGTTCTTC
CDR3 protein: CASRSGLAEYNEQFF

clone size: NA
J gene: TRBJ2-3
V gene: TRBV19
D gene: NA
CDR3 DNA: TGTGCCAGTAGTCCGCGGGGTAGTACAGATACGCAGTATTTT
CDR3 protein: CASSPRGSTDTQYF

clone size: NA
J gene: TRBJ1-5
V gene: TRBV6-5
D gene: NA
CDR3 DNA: TGTGCCAGCAGTTACGACATCAATCAGCCCCAGCATTTT
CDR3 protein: CASSYDINQPQHF

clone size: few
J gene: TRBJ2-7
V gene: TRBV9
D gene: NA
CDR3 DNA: TGTGCCAGCAGCACCTCTCGGAGTGCAGGGATCTACGAGCAGTACTTC
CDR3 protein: CASSTSRSAGIYEQYF

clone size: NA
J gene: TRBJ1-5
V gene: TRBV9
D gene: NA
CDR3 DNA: TGTGCCAGCACCGCGGGGGCGAAAGATCAGCCCCAGCATTTT
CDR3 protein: CASTAGAKDQPQHF

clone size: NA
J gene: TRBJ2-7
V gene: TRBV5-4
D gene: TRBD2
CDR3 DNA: TGTGCCAGCAGCCGAGGACTAGCGGGAGGGTCCTACGAGCAGTACTTC
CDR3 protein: CASSRGLAGGSYEQYF

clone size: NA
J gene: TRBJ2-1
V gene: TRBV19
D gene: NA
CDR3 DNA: TGTGCCAGTAGTAATAGACAGATCTACAATGAGCAGTTCTTC
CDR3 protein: CASSNRQIYNEQFF

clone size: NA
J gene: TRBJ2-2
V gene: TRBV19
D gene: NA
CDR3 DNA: TGTGCCAGCCGGGACTGGGGAACAGAAAAGAACACCGGGGAGCTGTTTTTT
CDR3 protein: CASRDWGTEKNTGELFF

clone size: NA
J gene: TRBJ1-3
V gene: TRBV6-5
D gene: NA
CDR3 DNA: TGTGCCAGCAGGTCTCCGGGGGAAACCGGAAACACCATATATTTT
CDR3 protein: CASRSPGETGNTIYF

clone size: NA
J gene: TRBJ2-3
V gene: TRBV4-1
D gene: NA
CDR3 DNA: TGCGCCAGCAGCCAAGAACCCAGGGGCGATACGCAGTATTTT
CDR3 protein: CASSQEPRGDTQYF

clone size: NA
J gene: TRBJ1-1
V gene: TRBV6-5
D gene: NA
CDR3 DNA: TGTGCCAGCACATTGGTAGTATCCACTGAAGCTTTCTTT
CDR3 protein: CASTLVVSTEAFF

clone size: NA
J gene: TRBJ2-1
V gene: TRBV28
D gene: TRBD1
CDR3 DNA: TGTGCCAGCAGTAGGACCGACAGGGGCTACAATGAGCAGTTCTTC
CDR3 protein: CASSRTDRGYNEQFF

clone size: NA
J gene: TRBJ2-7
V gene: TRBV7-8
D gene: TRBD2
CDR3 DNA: TGTGCCAGCAGCCTCGTGGGGGAGGGACTAGGCGAGCAGTACTTC
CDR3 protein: CASSLVGEGLGEQYF

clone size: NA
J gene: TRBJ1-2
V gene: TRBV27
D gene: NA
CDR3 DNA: TGTGCCAGCAGTTGGGAGGGCTACACCTTC
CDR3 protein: CASSWEGYTF

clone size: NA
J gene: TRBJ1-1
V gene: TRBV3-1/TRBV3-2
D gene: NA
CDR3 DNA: TGTGCCAGCAGCCAAGGAGGGGGTAATGTGAACACTGAAGCTTTCTTT
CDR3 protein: CASSQGGGNVNTEAFF

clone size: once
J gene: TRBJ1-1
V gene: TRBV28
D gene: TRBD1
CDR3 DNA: TGTGCCAGCACCTCGACAGGGATTGATGCTGAAGCTTTCTTT
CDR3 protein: CASTSTGIDAEAFF

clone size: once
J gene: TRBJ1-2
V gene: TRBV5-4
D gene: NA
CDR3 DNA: TGTGCCAGCAGCTTGCCAGGTGACTATGGCTACACCTTC
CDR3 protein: CASSLPGDYGYTF

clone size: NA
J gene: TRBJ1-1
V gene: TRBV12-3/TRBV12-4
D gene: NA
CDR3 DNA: TGTGCCAGCATCCATGGAGGGGCCACTGAAGCTTTCTTT
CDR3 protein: CASIHGGATEAFF

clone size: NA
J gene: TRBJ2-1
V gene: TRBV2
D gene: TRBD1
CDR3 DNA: TGTGCCAGCACTAGGTTGTTGGCAGGGGGAAATGAGCAGTTCTTC
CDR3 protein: CASTRLLAGGNEQFF

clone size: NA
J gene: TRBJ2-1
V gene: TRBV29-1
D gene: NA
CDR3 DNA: TGCAGCGCCAACCGCAGACGGGAAGGGGAGCAGTTCTTC
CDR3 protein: CSANRRREGEQFF

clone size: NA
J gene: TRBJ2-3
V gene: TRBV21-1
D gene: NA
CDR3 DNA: TGTGCCAGCAGCCCCACCCACAGGTACACAGATACGCAGTATTTT
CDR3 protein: CASSPTHRYTDTQYF

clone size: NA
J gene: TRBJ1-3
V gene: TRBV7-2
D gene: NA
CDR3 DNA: TGTGCCAGCAGCTCCGGGCGGGCAAACACCATATATTTT
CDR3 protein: CASSSGRANTIYF

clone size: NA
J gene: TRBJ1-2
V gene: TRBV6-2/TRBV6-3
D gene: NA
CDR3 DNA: TGTGCCAGCAGCCCCTTTACTAACTATGGCTACACCTTC
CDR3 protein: CASSPFTNYGYTF

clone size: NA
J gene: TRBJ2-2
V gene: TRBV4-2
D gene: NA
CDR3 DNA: TGTGCCAGCAGCCAAGGAGGAGGGCTTCGCGGGGAGCTGTTTTTT
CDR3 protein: CASSQGGGLRGELFF

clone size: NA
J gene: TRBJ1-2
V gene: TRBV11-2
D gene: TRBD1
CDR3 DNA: TGTGCCAGCACCCCTGCAGGGGGCGCGTATGGCTACACCTTC
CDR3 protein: CASTPAGGAYGYTF

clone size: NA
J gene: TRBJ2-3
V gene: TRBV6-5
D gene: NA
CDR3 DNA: TGTGCCAGCAGTTACTCTCGTTGGGAGAGTACAGATACGCAGTATTTT
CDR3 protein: CASSYSRWESTDTQYF

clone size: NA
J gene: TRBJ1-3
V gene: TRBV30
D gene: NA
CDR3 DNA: TGTGCCTGGAAAAGGGACAACTCTGGAAACACCATATATTTT
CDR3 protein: CAWKRDNSGNTIYF

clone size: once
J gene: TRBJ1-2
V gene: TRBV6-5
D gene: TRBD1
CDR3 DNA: TGTGCCAGCAGTTACGGTGGACAGGAGTATGGCTACACCTTC
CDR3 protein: CASSYGGQEYGYTF

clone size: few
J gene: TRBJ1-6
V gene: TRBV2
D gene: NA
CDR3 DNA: TGTGCCAGCAGTGTGAGGGGGTCCTATAATTCACCCCTCCACTTT
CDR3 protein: CASSVRGSYNSPLHF

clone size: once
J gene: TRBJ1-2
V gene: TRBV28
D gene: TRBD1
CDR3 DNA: TGTGCCAGCCTGGGACAGAATAACTATGGCTACACCTTC
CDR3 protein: CASLGQNNYGYTF

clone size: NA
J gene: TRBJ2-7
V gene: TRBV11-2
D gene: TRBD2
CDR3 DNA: TGTGCCAGCGTACACGGGACTAGCGGCTCCTACGAGCAGTACTTC
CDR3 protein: CASVHGTSGSYEQYF

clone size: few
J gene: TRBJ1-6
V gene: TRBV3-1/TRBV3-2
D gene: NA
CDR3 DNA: TGTGCCAGCAGCCAAAGCCGGAATTCACCCCTCCACTTT
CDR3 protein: CASSQSRNSPLHF

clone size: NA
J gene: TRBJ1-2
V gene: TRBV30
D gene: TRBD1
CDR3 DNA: TGTGCCTGGACCGACGAGGGGGCCTGGGGCTACACCTTC
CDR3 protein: CAWTDEGAWGYTF

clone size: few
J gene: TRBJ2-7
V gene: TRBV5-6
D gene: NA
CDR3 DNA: TGTGCCAGCAGCTTGGGGGGCAACTACGAGCAGTACTTC
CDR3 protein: CASSLGGNYEQYF

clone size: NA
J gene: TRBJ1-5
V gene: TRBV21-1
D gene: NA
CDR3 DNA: TGTGCCAGCAGCAAAGCGGGGACAGGACAGAGGGGGTATCAGCCCCAGCATTTT
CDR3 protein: CASSKAGTGQRGYQPQHF